This TCR beta chain derives from a study of identical twins. This clonotype was observed at least ten times. The antigen is undetermined. Via MiXCR, TCRdb re-called the 5' RACE reads, giving one row per CDR3 protein. The sample holds approximately 260,000 distinct CDR3 sequences, about 8.9% seen once. Study observations and caveats: Rather than following the same donors, the conclusions depended on cross-sectional statistical analysis. Clonotypes of the beta chain that were abundant in cord blood carried fewer insertions (memory repertoires showed none).

The V end was cut by 3 bases, the J end by 1 base, with 12 bases between. Germline values: CDR1 LGHNA, CDR2 YSLEER. This CDR3 is 16 amino acids long. The same data also contributed to another study, on yellow fever vaccine responses in identical twins. That source adds: Twins' vaccine T cell responses were reported to seem partly convergent and partly personalized.

The chain joins TRBV4-3 to TRBJ2-2; D gene unclear. The sequence derives from a woman between 18 and 29 years old in good health. The specimen was CD8+ T cells sorted from blood. The CDR3 is CASSHPDSENTGELFF. The DNA of the CDR3 is TGCGCCAGCAGCCACCCCGATTCAGAGAACACCGGGGAGCTGTTTTTT.